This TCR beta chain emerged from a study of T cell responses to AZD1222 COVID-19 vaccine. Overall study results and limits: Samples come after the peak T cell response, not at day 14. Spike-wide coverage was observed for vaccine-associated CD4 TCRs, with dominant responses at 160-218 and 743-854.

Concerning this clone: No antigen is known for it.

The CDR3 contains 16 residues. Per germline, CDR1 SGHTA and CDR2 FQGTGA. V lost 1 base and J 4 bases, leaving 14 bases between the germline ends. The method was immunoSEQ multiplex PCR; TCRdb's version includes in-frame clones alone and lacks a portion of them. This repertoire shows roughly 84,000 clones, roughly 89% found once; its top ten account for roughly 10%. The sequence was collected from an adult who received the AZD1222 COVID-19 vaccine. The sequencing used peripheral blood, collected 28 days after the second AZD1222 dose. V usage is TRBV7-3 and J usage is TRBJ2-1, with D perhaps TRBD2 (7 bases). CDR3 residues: CASSLISGGQYNEQFF. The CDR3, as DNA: TGTGCCAGCAGCTTAATTTCCGGGGGGCAATACAATGAGCAGTTCTTC.